This T cell receptor (beta chain) originates from a study of molecular identifiers for immune sequencing clone quantification. Study at large: Naive CD8 RNA (around 20,000 or 100,000 cells) was divided into five aliquots, with four sequenced.

The sorting of naive CD8 T cells used the CD8+CD4-CCR7+CD45RA+ phenotype. Trimming shortened V by 10 bases and J by 9 bases, and 14 bases separated the two germline ends. This CDR3 is 11 amino acids long. Germline CDR1 MGHDK, CDR2 SYGVNS. TCRdb itself ran the PCR reads through MiXCR, one entry per CDR3 protein. Of about 68,000 distinct CDR3 sequences in the sample, 15% to 20% were seen once. The specimen was naive CD8+ T cells from blood, with Jurkat cell RNA spiked in. Indicated subset: FACS-sorted CD8+CD4-CCR7+CD45RA+ naive T cells. This sequence originates from a human donor in good health. Some libraries in this study had Jurkat cell RNA spiked in. This chain joins TRBV25-1 and TRBJ2-3; D ambiguous. CDR3 DNA sequence: TGTGCCACGCGTGCCGTAGGAACGCAGTATTTT. This codes for CATRAVGTQYF. The variable domain in full, completed from reference TRBV25-1 and TRBJ2-3, reads EADIYQTPRYLVIGTGKKITLECSQTMGHDKMYWYQQDPGMELHLIHYSYGVNSTEKGDLSSESTVSRIRTEHFPLTLESARPSHTSQYLCATRAVGTQYFGPGTRLTVL.